This T cell receptor beta chain was profiled in a study of blood T cell repertoires in COVID-19. Whole-study context: The analysed material was cDNA or gDNA that came from T cells, B-cell-depleted T cells, or PBMCs.

This clone was recorded once. One end of the junction fails to match germline, which may point to a read error. How the authors handled the data: Quantification of nucleated cells was approximated via reference gene primer amplification. TCRdb's table, derived via immunoSEQ multiplex PCR, lists solely in-frame clones and lacks some. V and J calls and clone size are given by that table; D and trimming were obtained from the DNA. The sample has tens of thousands of clones; roughly 90% are singletons. There are 14 residues in the CDR3. Per germline, CDR1 SSHAT and CDR2 FNYEAQ (reference sequence). The TCR sequence derives from a woman between 45 and 65 years old with active or convalescent COVID-19. The chain is built from TRBV7-7 and TRBJ2-2; TRBD1 might be the D (6 bases). The specimen was peripheral blood. The chain's CDR3 is CASRTQGGTGELFF. As DNA, the CDR3 is TGTGCTAGCAGGACACAGGGTGGTACCGGGGAGCTGTTTTTT.